Detailed here is one T cell receptor beta chain. A far larger clone is a single base away, which makes a read error likely. Arm-PCR of CDR3 regions and iRepertoire HTBI primers were the basis on which TCR beta libraries were built. TCRdb analysed the multiplex PCR reads with MiXCR anew, one entry per CDR3 protein. The data hold 350,000 to 400,000 distinct CDR3 sequences, with roughly 15% observed a single time. This sample is part of a study of regulatory T cells in long-lasting Graves disease. Described time point: newly diagnosed GD, antithyroid drugs for less than 3 months. The TCR library was prepared using RNA isolated from PBMCs. The CDR3 has 15 residues. Germline trimming cut 6 bases from V and 7 bases from J; bases unmatched to any gene: 12. These data also formed part of another study, on T cells in Graves' hyperthyroidism and ophthalmopathy. That source notes: In the first-round RT-PCR of the TCR CDR3, the HTBI primer set was used.

The sample consisted of peripheral blood mononuclear cells (PBMCs), taken at new diagnosis, from a patient treated with antithyroid drugs. V gene TRBV12-3 or TRBV12-4 combines with J gene TRBJ2-1; 7 bases line up with TRBD2. This TCR was recovered from a woman between 18 and 29 years old with Graves disease. CDR3 nucleotides: TGTGCCAGCAGCCCCGGGACTAACGATATGAATGAGCAGTTCTTC. This codes for CASSPGTNDMNEQFF.